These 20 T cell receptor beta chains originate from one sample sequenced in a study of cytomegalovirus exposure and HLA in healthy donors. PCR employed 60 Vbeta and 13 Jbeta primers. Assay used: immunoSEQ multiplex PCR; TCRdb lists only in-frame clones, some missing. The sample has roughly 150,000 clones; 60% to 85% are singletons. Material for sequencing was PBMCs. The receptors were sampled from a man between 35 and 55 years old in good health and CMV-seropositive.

In DNA form, the CDR3 reads TGTGCCAGCAGCTTAGTAGGGGACGTGGCGGGGCACCCCTACAATGAGCAGTTCTTC. This translates into CASSLVGDVAGHPYNEQFF. V gene TRBV13 combines with J gene TRBJ2-1; possibly TRBD2 for D (6 bases). V was shortened by 1 base and J by 2 bases, with 21 bases between the two germline ends. Germline V CDR1 and CDR2: PRHDT, FYEKMQ (reference sequence). The CDR3 runs 19 residues.

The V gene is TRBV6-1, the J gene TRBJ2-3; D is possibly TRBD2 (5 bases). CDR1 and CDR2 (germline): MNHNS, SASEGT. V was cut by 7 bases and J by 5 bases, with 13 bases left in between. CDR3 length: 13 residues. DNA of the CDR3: TGTGCCAGCAACGGGGAAGAGGGAGATACGCAGTATTTT. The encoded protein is CASNGEEGDTQYF.

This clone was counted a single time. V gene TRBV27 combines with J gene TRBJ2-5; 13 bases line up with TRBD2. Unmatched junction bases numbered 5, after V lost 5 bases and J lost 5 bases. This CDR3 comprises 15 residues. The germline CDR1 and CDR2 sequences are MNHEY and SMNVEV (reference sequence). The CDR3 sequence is CASSPRTSGSETQYF. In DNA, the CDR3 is TGTGCCAGCAGTCCCCGGACTAGCGGGAGTGAGACCCAGTACTTC.

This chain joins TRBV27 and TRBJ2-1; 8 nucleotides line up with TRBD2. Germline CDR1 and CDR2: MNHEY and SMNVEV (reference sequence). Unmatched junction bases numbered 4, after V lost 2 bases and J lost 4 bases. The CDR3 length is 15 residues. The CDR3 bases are TGTGCCAGCAGTTTAAGCGGGAGCCTTTACAATGAGCAGTTCTTC. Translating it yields CASSLSGSLYNEQFF.

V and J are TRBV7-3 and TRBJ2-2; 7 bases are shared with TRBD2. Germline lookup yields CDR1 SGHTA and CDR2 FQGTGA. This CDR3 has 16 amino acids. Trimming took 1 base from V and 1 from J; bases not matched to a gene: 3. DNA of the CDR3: TGTGCCAGCAGCTTAAGAGCTAGCGGGAACACCGGGGAGCTGTTTTTT. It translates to CASSLRASGNTGELFF.

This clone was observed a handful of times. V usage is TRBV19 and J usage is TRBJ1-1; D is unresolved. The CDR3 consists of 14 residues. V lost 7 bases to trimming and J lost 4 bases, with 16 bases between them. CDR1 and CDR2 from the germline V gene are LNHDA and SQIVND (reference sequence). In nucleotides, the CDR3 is TGTGCCAGTATGGAGACGGAAAGAAGCACTGAAGCTTTCTTT. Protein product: CASMETERSTEAFF.

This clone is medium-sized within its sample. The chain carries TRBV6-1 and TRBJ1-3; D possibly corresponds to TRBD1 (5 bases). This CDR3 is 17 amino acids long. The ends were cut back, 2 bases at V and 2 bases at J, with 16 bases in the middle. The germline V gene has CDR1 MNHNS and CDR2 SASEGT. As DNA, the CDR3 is TGTGCCAGCAGTGAATCCCCATGGGGGACTCCTGGAAACACCATATATTTT. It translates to CASSESPWGTPGNTIYF.

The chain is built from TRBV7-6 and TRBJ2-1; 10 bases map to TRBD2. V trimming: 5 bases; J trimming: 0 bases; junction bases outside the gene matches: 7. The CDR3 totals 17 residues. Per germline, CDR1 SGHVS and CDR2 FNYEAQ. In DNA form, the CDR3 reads TGTGCCAGCAGCCTGACTCCTAGCGGGAGCTCCTACAATGAGCAGTTCTTC. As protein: CASSLTPSGSSYNEQFF. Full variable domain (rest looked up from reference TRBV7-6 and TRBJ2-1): GAGVSQSPRYKVTKRGQDVALRCDPISGHVSLYWYRQALGQGPEFLTYFNYEAQQDKSGLPNDRFSAERPEGSISTLTIQRTEQRDSAMYRCASSLTPSGSSYNEQFFGPGTRLTVL.

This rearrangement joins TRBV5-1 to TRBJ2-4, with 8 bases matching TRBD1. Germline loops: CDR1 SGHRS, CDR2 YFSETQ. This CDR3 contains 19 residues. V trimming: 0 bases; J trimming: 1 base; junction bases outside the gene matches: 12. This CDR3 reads CASSLESGGGLMAKNIQYF. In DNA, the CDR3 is TGCGCCAGCAGCTTGGAATCAGGGGGCGGGTTAATGGCCAAAAACATTCAGTACTTC.

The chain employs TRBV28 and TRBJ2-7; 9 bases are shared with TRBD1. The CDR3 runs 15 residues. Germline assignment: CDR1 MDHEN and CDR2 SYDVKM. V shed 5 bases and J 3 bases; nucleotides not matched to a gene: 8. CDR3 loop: CASSPRTGESYEQYF. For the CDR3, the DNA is TGTGCCAGCAGTCCGCGGACAGGGGAAAGCTACGAGCAGTACTTC. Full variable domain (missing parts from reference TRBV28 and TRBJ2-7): DVKVTQSSRYLVKRTGEKVFLECVQDMDHENMFWYRQDPGLGLRLIYFSYDVKMKEKGDIPEGYSVSREKKERFSLILESASTNQTSMYLCASSPRTGESYEQYFGPGTRLTVT.

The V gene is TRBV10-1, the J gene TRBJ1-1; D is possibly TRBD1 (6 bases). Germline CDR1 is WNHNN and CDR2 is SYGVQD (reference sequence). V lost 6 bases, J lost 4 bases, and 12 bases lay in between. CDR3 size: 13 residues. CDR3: CASSPQQGTEAFF. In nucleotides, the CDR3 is TGCGCCAGCAGCCCCCAACAGGGCACTGAAGCTTTCTTT.

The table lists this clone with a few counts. As DNA, the CDR3 is TGTGCCAGCAGGCGACAGGGCGGTGGCTACACCTTC. This codes for CASRRQGGGYTF. V gene TRBV6-5 combines with J gene TRBJ1-2; 7 bases are a match to TRBD1. Germline CDR1 is MNHEY and CDR2 is SVGAGI. There are 12 residues in the CDR3. Germline trimming cut 6 bases from V and 7 bases from J; bases unmatched to any gene: 5.

The CDR3 nucleotides are TGCGCCTCCAGACTAGCGGATACCTACAATGAGCAGTTCTTC. As protein: CASRLADTYNEQFF. The gene calls are TRBV5-1 and TRBJ2-1, with TRBD2 identical over 9 bases. Losses at the gene ends were 10 bases for V and 2 bases for J; bases not matched to a gene: 7. CDR3 length: 14 residues. CDR1 and CDR2 (germline): SGHRS, YFSETQ. Together with reference TRBV5-1 and TRBJ2-1, the CDR3 gives the full variable domain: KAGVTQTPRYLIKTRGQQVTLSCSPISGHRSVSWYQQTPGQGLQFLFEYFSETQRNKGNFPGRFSGRQFSNSRSEMNVSTLELGDSALYLCASRLADTYNEQFFGPGTRLTVL.

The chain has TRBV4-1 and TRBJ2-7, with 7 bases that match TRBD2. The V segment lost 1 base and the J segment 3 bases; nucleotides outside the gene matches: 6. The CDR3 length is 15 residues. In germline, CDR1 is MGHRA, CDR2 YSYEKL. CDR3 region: CASSQGGGIFYEQYF. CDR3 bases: TGCGCCAGCAGCCAAGGGGGAGGGATCTTCTACGAGCAGTACTTC.

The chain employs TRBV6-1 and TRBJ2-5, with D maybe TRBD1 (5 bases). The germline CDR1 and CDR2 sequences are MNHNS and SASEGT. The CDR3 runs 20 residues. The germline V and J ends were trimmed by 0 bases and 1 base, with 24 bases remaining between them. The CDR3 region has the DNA TGTGCCAGCAGTGAAGCGCTTCAGGGTCGGGCAATGGTTGGCCAAGAGACCCAGTACTTC. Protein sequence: CASSEALQGRAMVGQETQYF.

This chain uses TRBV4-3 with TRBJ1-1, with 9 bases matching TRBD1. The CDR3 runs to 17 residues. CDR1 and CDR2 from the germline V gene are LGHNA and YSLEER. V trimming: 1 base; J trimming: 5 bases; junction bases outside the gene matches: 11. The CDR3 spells CASSQVHHRGRITEAFF. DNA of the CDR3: TGCGCCAGCAGCCAAGTACACCACAGGGGGCGCATAACTGAAGCTTTCTTT.

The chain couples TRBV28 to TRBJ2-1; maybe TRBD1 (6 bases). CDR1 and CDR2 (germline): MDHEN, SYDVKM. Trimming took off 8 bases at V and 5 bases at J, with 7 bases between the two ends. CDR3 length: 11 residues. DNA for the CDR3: TGTGCCAGCGCAGGGGACAATGAGCAGTTCTTC. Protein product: CASAGDNEQFF.

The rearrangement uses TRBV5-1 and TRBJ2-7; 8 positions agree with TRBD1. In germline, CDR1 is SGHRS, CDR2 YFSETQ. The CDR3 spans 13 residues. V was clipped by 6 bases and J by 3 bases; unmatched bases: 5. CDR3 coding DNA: TGCGCCAGCAAGGACAGGGATGACTACGAGCAGTACTTC. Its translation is CASKDRDDYEQYF. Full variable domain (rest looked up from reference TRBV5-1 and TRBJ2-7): KAGVTQTPRYLIKTRGQQVTLSCSPISGHRSVSWYQQTPGQGLQFLFEYFSETQRNKGNFPGRFSGRQFSNSRSEMNVSTLELGDSALYLCASKDRDDYEQYFGPGTRLTVT.

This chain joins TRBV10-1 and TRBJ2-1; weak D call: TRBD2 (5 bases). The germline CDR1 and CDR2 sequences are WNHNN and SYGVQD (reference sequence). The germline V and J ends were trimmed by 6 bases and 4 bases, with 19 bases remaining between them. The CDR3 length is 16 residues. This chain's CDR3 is CASRMVLGGSYNEQFF. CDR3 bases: TGCGCCAGCAGAATGGTTCTCGGCGGGTCGTACAATGAGCAGTTCTTC.

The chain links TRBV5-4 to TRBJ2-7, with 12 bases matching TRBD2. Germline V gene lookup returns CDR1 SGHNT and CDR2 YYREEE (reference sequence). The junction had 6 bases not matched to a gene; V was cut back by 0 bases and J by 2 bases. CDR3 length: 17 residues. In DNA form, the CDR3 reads TGTGCCAGCAGCTTGGGGGGACTAGCGGGTATTACCTACGAGCAGTACTTC. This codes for CASSLGGLAGITYEQYF.